Below, 25 T cell receptor beta chains from the same sample are listed, as sequenced in a study of shared T cell receptors in the human thymus. TCRdb's copy holds only in-frame clones and misses some; the assay was immunoSEQ multiplex PCR. The sample yields approximately 400,000 clones, approximately 95% seen once. Sequences were obtained from thymocytes. Every receptor here comes from a human donor.

This chain uses TRBV5-4 with TRBJ2-3, with 14 bases matching TRBD2. The CDR3 spans 19 residues. V was clipped by 4 bases and J by 2 bases; unmatched bases: 12. Germline lookup yields CDR1 SGHNT and CDR2 YYREEE (reference sequence). This CDR3 reads CASSTGTSGSVCSTDTQYF. The CDR3 nucleotides read TGTGCCAGCAGCACCGGGACTAGCGGGAGTGTATGTTCCACAGATACGCAGTATTTT.

This sequence joins TRBV5-6 and TRBJ2-1; no definite D call. The CDR3 spans 15 residues. Per germline, CDR1 SGHDT and CDR2 YYEEEE. Trimming took off 1 base at V and 0 bases at J, with 8 bases between the two ends. In DNA form, the CDR3 reads TGTGCCAGCAGCTTGAACGGCCGCTCCTACAATGAGCAGTTCTTC. Translating gives CASSLNGRSYNEQFF.

This clone occurred once. V usage is TRBV19 and J usage is TRBJ2-5; TRBD1 matches at 7 bases. CDR3 length: 16 amino acids. Germline lookup yields CDR1 LNHDA and CDR2 SQIVND (reference sequence). J was trimmed by 3 bases and V by 3 bases; bases with no gene match: 10. In DNA, the CDR3 is TGTGCCAGTAGTATGAGACCGGGACAGCTAGAAGAGACCCAGTACTTC. It codes for CASSMRPGQLEETQYF.

The rearrangement uses TRBV4-2 and TRBJ2-2, with 7 bases aligning to TRBD1. Germline CDR1 LGHNA, CDR2 YNFKEQ. V shed 3 bases, J shed 5 bases, and the junction held 9 bases outside the gene matches. This CDR3 region has 16 residues. CDR3 amino acids: CASSHRQGRDTGELFF. CDR3 DNA sequence: TGTGCCAGCAGCCACAGACAGGGAAGAGATACCGGGGAGCTGTTTTTT.

The chain uses TRBV28 and TRBJ2-3; D perhaps matches TRBD2 (5 bases). CDR1 and CDR2 from the germline V gene are MDHEN and SYDVKM. The CDR3 extends over 19 amino acids. Trimming pared 7 bases from V and 3 bases from J, leaving 29 bases between. CDR3 in DNA: TGTGCCAGCACCCCCTCATCGACAAGGTCCCCCCCGGGGACAGATACGCAGTATTTT. Protein product: CASTPSSTRSPPGTDTQYF.

V is TRBV28 and J is TRBJ2-7, with 9 positions matching TRBD1. V lost 6 bases and J lost 4; bases outside the gene matches: 10. The CDR3 is 15 residues long. Germline CDR1 reads MDHEN; CDR2 reads SYDVKM. DNA for the CDR3: TGTGCCAGCAGCACCACCGGGACAGGGAAGTACGAGCAGTACTTC. Translating it yields CASSTTGTGKYEQYF.

This chain joins TRBV10-3 and TRBJ2-7; D perhaps matches TRBD1 (6 bases). V was shortened by 6 bases and J by 2 bases, with 20 bases between the two germline ends. The CDR3 is made up of 16 amino acids. CDR1 is ENHRY, CDR2 SYGVKD, per germline. CDR3 region: CAIRGPLTGRAYEQYF. The CDR3 region has the DNA TGTGCCATCAGGGGTCCCTTGACAGGCCGGGCCTACGAGCAGTACTTC.

The rearrangement joins TRBV27 to TRBJ2-7; D is possibly TRBD1 (6 bases). The CDR3 contains 14 residues. CDR1 and CDR2 from the germline V gene are MNHEY and SMNVEV (reference sequence). The ends were cut back, 6 bases at V and 3 bases at J, with 15 bases in the middle. For the CDR3, the DNA is TGTGCCAGCAGCTTAGGACAGAGATACTACGAGCAGTACTTC. Translating gives CASSLGQRYYEQYF.

This clone is a singleton in its sample. The chain joins TRBV7-3 to TRBJ2-5; 9 bases fit TRBD2. With 5 bases clipped from V and 2 bases from J, the junction kept 6 bases outside the gene matches. There are 15 residues in the CDR3. Germline values: CDR1 SGHTA, CDR2 FQGTGA. The CDR3 region is CASSIGTSLQETQYF. CDR3 sequence (DNA): TGTGCCAGCAGCATAGGGACTAGCCTTCAAGAGACCCAGTACTTC.

Of note for this clone: Other nucleotide sequences from this sample produce the same CDR3. The gene calls are TRBV6-6 and TRBJ1-1; D possibly corresponds to TRBD1 (6 bases). Trimming cost V 3 bases and J 0 bases, with 8 bases left between them. CDR3 length: 14 amino acids. Germline CDR1 is MNHNY and CDR2 is SVGAGI (reference sequence). CDR3 nucleotides: TGTGCCAGCAGTTATTGGACAGTGAACACTGAAGCTTTCTTT. It is translated as CASSYWTVNTEAFF.

This chain joins TRBV28 and TRBJ2-3, with no clear D. With 3 bases removed from V and 1 base from J, the gap between germline ends came to 8 bases. Germline V gene sequence: CDR1 MDHEN, CDR2 SYDVKM. The CDR3 covers 14 residues. DNA of the CDR3: TGTGCCAGCAGTTTTCTCCTAGGCACAGATACGCAGTATTTT. Translating gives CASSFLLGTDTQYF. Drawing the rest from reference TRBV28 and TRBJ2-3, the complete variable domain is DVKVTQSSRYLVKRTGEKVFLECVQDMDHENMFWYRQDPGLGLRLIYFSYDVKMKEKGDIPEGYSVSREKKERFSLILESASTNQTSMYLCASSFLLGTDTQYFGPGTRLTVL.

The rearrangement joins TRBV14 to TRBJ1-3; D possibly corresponds to TRBD1 (5 bases). This CDR3 is built from 17 residues. Trimming shortened V by 2 bases and J by 1 base, and 15 bases separated the two germline ends. Per germline, CDR1 SGHDN and CDR2 FVKESK. CDR3 DNA sequence: TGTGCCAGCAGCCAACTGATGGGGACGCCTTCTGGAAACACCATATATTTT. Translation gives CASSQLMGTPSGNTIYF.

The CDR3 DNA sequence: TGCGCCAGCAGTGAGTTTCATCAGCCCCAGCATTTT. The encoded protein is CASSEFHQPQHF. This rearrangement joins TRBV10-2 to TRBJ1-5, with unresolved D. Trimming shortened V by 1 base and J by 5 bases, and 3 bases separated the two germline ends. CDR1 is WSHSY, CDR2 SAAADI, per germline. This CDR3 is built from 12 residues.

A single count supports this clone. This chain joins TRBV14 and TRBJ2-7, with D unresolved. CDR1 is SGHDN, CDR2 FVKESK, per germline. The ends were cut back, 4 bases at V and 7 bases at J, with 14 bases in the middle. This CDR3 region has 13 residues. CDR3 loop: CASSPLPEGEQYF. CDR3 sequence (DNA): TGTGCCAGCAGCCCACTTCCGGAAGGAGAGCAGTACTTC.

V gene TRBV15 combines with J gene TRBJ2-3; the D gene is possibly TRBD2 (6 bases). Trimming stripped 0 bases from V and 0 bases from J, with 16 bases between. This CDR3 region has 18 residues. CDR1 and CDR2 (germline): LNHNV, YYDKDF (reference sequence). The CDR3 DNA reads TGTGCCACCAGCAGAGATTATAGGGCTAGCGTAAGCACAGATACGCAGTATTTT. It yields the protein CATSRDYRASVSTDTQYF.

The chain has TRBV7-9 and TRBJ1-2; perhaps TRBD1 as D (5 bases). Trimming pared 8 bases from V and 4 bases from J, leaving 14 bases between. The V gene's germline CDR1 is SEHNR and CDR2 FQNEAQ (reference sequence). CDR3 length: 13 residues. The CDR3 DNA is TGTGCCAGCGGTCCCGTCGGGGGCTATGGCTACACCTTC. Its protein product is CASGPVGGYGYTF.

This rearrangement joins TRBV27 to TRBJ1-5; no firm D call. Trimming removed 5 bases at V and 7 bases at J, with 18 bases between. The CDR3 is 15 amino acids. Germline assignment: CDR1 MNHEY and CDR2 SMNVEV (reference sequence). Here the CDR3 reads CASSTSRKGGQPQHF. In nucleotides, the CDR3 is TGTGCCAGCAGTACATCACGGAAGGGCGGCCAGCCCCAGCATTTT.

The chain is built from TRBV6-5 and TRBJ2-1, with D perhaps matching TRBD2 (7 bases). The V end was cut by 6 bases, the J end by 7 bases, with 19 bases between. Germline CDR1 is MNHEY and CDR2 is SVGAGI. CDR3 length equals 15 residues. CDR3 nucleotides: TGTGCCAGCAGGGCCGGACAAAGGGGGGGGAATGAGCAGTTCTTC. Protein: CASRAGQRGGNEQFF.

This chain links TRBV5-6 with TRBJ1-1; D is unclear. There are 12 residues in the CDR3. Trimming pared 3 bases from V and 5 bases from J, leaving 8 bases between. The germline CDR1 and CDR2 sequences are SGHDT and YYEEEE. The CDR3: CASSSEETEAFF. As DNA, the CDR3 is TGTGCCAGCAGCTCGGAAGAGACTGAAGCTTTCTTT.

The chain combines TRBV18 with TRBJ2-1; no clear D gene. V was shortened by 3 bases and J by 3 bases, with 6 bases between the two germline ends. Germline values: CDR1 KGHSH, CDR2 LQKENI. The CDR3 loop spans 13 amino acids. CDR3 DNA sequence: TGTGCCAGCTCACCTCCGATCTACAATGAGCAGTTCTTC. This translates into CASSPPIYNEQFF.

This chain connects TRBV4-3 to TRBJ2-5; 13 bases map to TRBD2. CDR3 length: 17 residues. The ends lost 5 bases at V and 4 bases at J; junction bases unmatched: 10. Germline assignment: CDR1 LGHNA and CDR2 YSLEER. The DNA for the CDR3 is TGCGCCAGCAGCTCTTCACTAGCGGGAGGGCGGGGAGAGACCCAGTACTTC. Translating gives CASSSSLAGGRGETQYF.

The chain combines TRBV7-3 with TRBJ2-3; D is possibly TRBD2 (5 bases). V lost 1 base and J lost 6, with 11 bases in between. Germline values: CDR1 SGHTA, CDR2 FQGTGA. The CDR3 spans 14 residues. CDR3 DNA: TGTGCCAGCAGCTTAAACGGGAATATTGATACGCAGTATTTT. Translation: CASSLNGNIDTQYF. Full variable domain (remainder filled in from reference TRBV7-3 and TRBJ2-3): GAGVSQTPSNKVTEKGKYVELRCDPISGHTALYWYRQSLGQGPEFLIYFQGTGAADDSGLPNDRFFAVRPEGSVSTLKIQRTERGDSAVYLCASSLNGNIDTQYFGPGTRLTVL.

This chain connects TRBV4-1 to TRBJ2-7; weak D call: TRBD1 (6 bases). Germline V gives CDR1 MGHRA, CDR2 YSYEKL. V lost 0 bases, J lost 1 base, and 10 bases lay in between. The CDR3 length is 15 residues. CDR3 loop: CASSQDQGTSYEQYF. CDR3 DNA sequence: TGCGCCAGCAGCCAAGACCAGGGGACGTCCTACGAGCAGTACTTC.

The CDR3 region has the DNA TGCGCCAGCAGCTGGGGACAGGGGCGAGGAAACACCATATATTTT. Protein product: CASSWGQGRGNTIYF. This rearrangement joins TRBV5-1 to TRBJ1-3; 10 bases fit TRBD1. The V and J ends lost 3 bases and 4 bases, in that order; junction bases with no gene match: 4. Germline V gene sequence: CDR1 SGHRS, CDR2 YFSETQ. This CDR3 spans 15 amino acids.

The rearrangement joins TRBV11-3 to TRBJ1-1, with a possible D match to TRBD1 (6 bases). V shed 3 bases and J shed 8 bases, with 13 bases lying between them. The CDR3 totals 13 residues. From germline, CDR1 is SGHNT and CDR2 YENEEA. The CDR3 sequence is CASSFAQGWEAFF. The CDR3 DNA is TGTGCCAGCAGCTTCGCGCAGGGGTGGGAAGCTTTCTTT. The variable domain in full, completed from reference TRBV11-3 and TRBJ1-1, reads EAGVVQSPRYKIIEKKQPVAFWCNPISGHNTLYWYLQNLGQGPELLIRYENEEAVDDSQLPKDRFSAERLKGVDSTLKIQPAELGDSAVYLCASSFAQGWEAFFGQGTRLTVV.